This T cell receptor beta chain was recorded in a study of blood T cell repertoires in COVID-19 (dated by TCRdb to about 2020). Context from the whole study: Collaborator samples came from the United States, Italy and Spain and covered acute and convalescent phases of COVID-19. The material from the prospective study consisted of cDNA or gDNA derived from T cells, B-cell-depleted T cells, or PBMCs. Samples came from the ongoing ImmuneRACE study (first 160 participants) plus 1,254 subjects from 6 global collaborators. Subjects who had been exposed to COVID-19, were actively infected with it, or had recovered from it provided the deeply sampled blood TCRbeta repertoires that made up the dataset. A freely available public database, intended as a resource for researchers studying the immune response to SARS-CoV-2, is where the repertoires were released. Where HLA class I and class II types were available, the types were taken from metadata supplied by the sample provider, not from assay-based typing. A de-identified subject ID, COVID-19 status, age in years and sex were almost always included in the sample metadata. On the study overall, not on this receptor specifically: The amount of clinical and demographic metadata varied by source and participant and was provided uncurated.

Another Seattle source contributed samples from volunteer blood donors who had recovered from COVID-19. Collaborating institutions collected whole blood in K2EDTA tubes following their own protocols. For TCRbeta analysis, collaborators shipped samples as frozen whole blood, isolated PBMCs, or DNA extracted from either of those sample types. A note on this clone: Which antigen it targets is not known. Qualities for individual bases were not recorded, and no much larger clone is one base off.

The immunoSEQ Assay, a bias-controlled multiplex PCR, was used to amplify TCRbeta CDR3 regions from genomic DNA. The original methods were these. Nucleated cell counts per sample were estimated from amplification of reference gene primers within the assay. To quantify the absolute abundance of each unique TCRbeta CDR3 rearrangement, sequence reads were collapsed and filtered. For each sample, productive Simpson clonality was calculated as the square root of Simpson's diversity index across productive rearrangements. TCRdb took over this immuneACCESS table, retaining in-frame rearrangements with V and J assigned. Such tables are incomplete; in checked studies, under half of the missing clones stem from an unresolved V gene, and the remainder is unexplained. Clone size and V and J calls were adopted from that table, with D and trimming inferred from the DNA. This sample lists fewer than 200,000 clones; 80% to 90% were detected once. The top ten clones comprise around 1.9% of the sample.

The CDR3 has 15 amino acids, counting the end cysteine and phenylalanine. The read is trimmed to its CDR3 DNA, 45 bases read in frame from base 1. The junction shows trimming of 5 bases on V and 7 bases on J, and the gene matches do not reach 13 bases of it. Taken from the germline V gene, the CDR1 and CDR2 loops are SGHTA and FQGNSA. This receptor was obtained from a man aged 18-30 years who had recovered from COVID-19. This receptor chain uses TRBV7-2 and TRBJ1-2; 7 bases in the junction line up with TRBD1. The sequencing sample was made of peripheral blood. The DNA is TGTGCCAGCAGCCCCACAGGGGCGCCGCGGGCTGGCTACACCTTC. This translates into CASSPTGAPRAGYTF.